Listed below are T cell receptor beta chains from one sample, sequenced in a study of blood T cell repertoires in COVID-19. Using immunoSEQ multiplex PCR, the repertoire was profiled, and TCRdb retains in-frame clones only, with some absent. The sample has about 220,000 clones, roughly 89% seen once. The sample consisted of PBMCs or T cells enriched from blood (not recorded which). The receptors originated from a man aged 25 to 45 who had been exposed to COVID-19. Each CDR3 is given with its conserved first and last residue. The order of the fields is D gene, V gene, clone size, J gene, CDR3 protein, CDR3 DNA. The D gene is left open where the match is weak. Clone size is stated in some rows and not others, as once, few, many or a class when expanded.

NA,TRBV6-2/TRBV6-3,NA,TRBJ1-2,CASSYSSREGSNYGYTF,TGTGCCAGCAGTTACTCGTCGAGGGAGGGGTCTAACTATGGCTACACCTTC
NA,TRBV5-4,NA,TRBJ2-5,CASTGSGPSYQETQYF,TGTGCCAGCACCGGTAGCGGCCCCTCGTACCAAGAGACCCAGTACTTC
TRBD1,TRBV19,NA,TRBJ1-6,CASSHGTGNSPLHF,TGTGCCAGTAGTCACGGGACAGGGAATTCACCCCTCCACTTT
TRBD1,TRBV7-9,NA,TRBJ1-2,CASSLAYGDRGGYTF,TGTGCCAGCAGCTTAGCGTATGGGGACAGGGGTGGCTACACCTTC
TRBD1,TRBV4-3,NA,TRBJ2-7,CASSPGGFYEQYF,TGCGCCAGCAGCCCAGGGGGCTTTTACGAGCAGTACTTC
TRBD2,TRBV5-1,NA,TRBJ2-5,CASSLLAGEETQYF,TGCGCCAGCAGCTTACTAGCGGGGGAAGAGACCCAGTACTTC
NA,TRBV19,NA,TRBJ1-2,CASSTAAPFEPYGYTF,TGTGCCAGTAGTACTGCCGCGCCTTTCGAGCCCTATGGCTACACCTTC
NA,TRBV29-1,NA,TRBJ1-2,CSAARQNYGYTF,TGCAGCGCCGCGAGGCAGAACTATGGCTACACCTTC
NA,TRBV12-5,NA,TRBJ1-6,CASGLVLGTEQSPLHF,TGTGCTAGTGGTTTGGTACTCGGCACAGAGCAGTCACCCCTCCACTTT
TRBD2,TRBV27,NA,TRBJ2-7,CASSLNARTSGSYEQYF,TGTGCCAGCAGCTTGAATGCGAGGACTAGCGGCTCCTACGAGCAGTACTTC
NA,TRBV5-1,once,TRBJ2-3,CASSLGSVPFTNIIDTQYF,TGCGCCAGCAGCTTGGGTTCTGTTCCTTTTACAAACATTATAGATACGCAGTATTTT
NA,TRBV5-1,once,TRBJ2-7,CASSTRTDSYEQYF,TGCGCCAGCAGCACCCGGACTGACTCCTACGAGCAGTACTTC
NA,TRBV3-1/TRBV3-2,NA,TRBJ2-2,CASSQDLIPGELFF,TGTGCCAGCAGCCAAGATCTAATCCCCGGGGAGCTGTTTTTT
NA,TRBV7-2,once,TRBJ2-3,CASSFRDTQYF,TGTGCCAGCAGCTTTAGAGATACGCAGTATTTT
TRBD2,TRBV15,NA,TRBJ2-3,CATSRDRGLGSDTQYF,TGTGCCACCAGCAGAGATAGGGGACTAGGTTCAGATACGCAGTATTTT
NA,TRBV10-1,NA,TRBJ1-6,CASSENRNNSPLHF,TGCGCCAGCAGTGAAAACAGAAATAATTCACCCCTCCACTTT
TRBD2,TRBV3-1/TRBV3-2,NA,TRBJ2-5,CASSQRSLSGGQETQYF,TGTGCCAGCAGCCAAAGGTCGCTCTCGGGAGGGCAAGAGACCCAGTACTTC
TRBD1,TRBV5-1,NA,TRBJ2-6,CASSRDRFSGANVLTF,TGCGCCAGCAGCAGGGACAGGTTTTCAGGGGCCAACGTCCTGACTTTC
TRBD1,TRBV15,NA,TRBJ2-5,CATSRSLWTGTALETQYF,TGTGCCACCAGCAGGTCCCTATGGACCGGGACAGCATTAGAGACCCAGTACTTC
NA,TRBV10-2,NA,TRBJ2-1,CASSVWQGHSEQFF,TGCGCCAGCAGTGTATGGCAGGGCCATAGTGAGCAGTTCTTC
NA,TRBV11-3,NA,TRBJ2-1,CASSPTDSYNEQFF,TGTGCCAGCAGCCCGACAGACTCCTACAATGAGCAGTTCTTC
TRBD1,TRBV11-2,NA,TRBJ1-1,CASSLMGTGGRNTEAFF,TGTGCCAGCAGCTTAATGGGGACAGGGGGGAGAAACACTGAAGCTTTCTTT
TRBD1,TRBV6-5,NA,TRBJ1-1,CASSLDRGSTEAFF,TGTGCCAGCAGTTTGGACAGGGGTTCTACCGAAGCTTTCTTT
TRBD2,TRBV19,NA,TRBJ2-1,CASNRLAGGNEQFF,TGTGCCAGTAATCGCCTAGCGGGGGGCAATGAGCAGTTCTTC
TRBD1,TRBV11-2,NA,TRBJ1-4,CASSSNTGVWTTNEKLFF,TGTGCCAGCAGCTCCAATACAGGGGTATGGACAACTAATGAAAAACTGTTTTTT
NA,TRBV27,once,TRBJ2-7,CASSLFGTRELTYEQYF,TGTGCCAGCAGTTTGTTCGGCACCCGGGAACTCACCTACGAGCAGTACTTC
TRBD1,TRBV4-2,NA,TRBJ1-1,CASSQQDRTEAFF,TGTGCCAGCAGCCAGCAGGACAGGACTGAAGCTTTCTTT
TRBD2,TRBV9,NA,TRBJ2-1,CASAPGAGGHGDEQFF,TGTGCCAGCGCCCCCGGGGCGGGGGGGCATGGCGATGAGCAGTTCTTC
TRBD1,TRBV5-1,NA,TRBJ2-1,CASSPGQAYNEQFF,TGCGCCAGCAGCCCCGGACAGGCCTACAATGAGCAGTTCTTC
NA,TRBV4-1,NA,TRBJ2-1,CASSPSSVHEQFF,TGCGCCAGCAGCCCCTCTAGCGTCCATGAGCAGTTCTTC
NA,TRBV5-1,NA,TRBJ1-1,CASSLETGTAQAFF,TGCGCCAGCAGCCTCGAGACAGGCACAGCCCAAGCTTTCTTT
NA,TRBV10-2,NA,TRBJ2-5,CASSGSLGRGPQETQYF,TGCGCCAGCAGTGGCTCCCTCGGTAGAGGGCCCCAAGAGACCCAGTACTTC
NA,TRBV4-2,NA,TRBJ2-1,CASSQDPGAWVQFF,TGTGCCAGCAGCCAAGATCCGGGTGCCTGGGTGCAGTTCTTC